The present entry profiles one T cell receptor beta chain with its context. V trimming: 8 bases; J trimming: 6 bases; junction bases outside the gene matches: 16. The CDR3 extends over 16 amino acids. Reverse transcription of about 0.5 to 1 ug RNA was carried out with random hexamers. One entry per CDR3 protein results from TCRdb running MiXCR on the immunoSEQ multiplex PCR reads. The repertoire holds tens of thousands of distinct CDR3 sequences, 90% to 95% seen once, with roughly 0.49% in the top ten. This sample is drawn from a study of CD8 T cells in Susac syndrome. Sequencing input: CD8+ T cells from PBMCs. The TCR comes from a human donor with multiple sclerosis. The rearrangement links TRBV12-3 or TRBV12-4 to TRBJ2-3, with 8 bases fitting TRBD1. As DNA, the CDR3 is TGTGCCAGCGCCTTACCTGACGCGACAGGGGTCGATACGCAGTATTTT. This encodes CASALPDATGVDTQYF.